This T cell receptor (beta chain) derives from a study of shared clonotypes between healthy human individuals. Regarding the study as a whole: The naive CD4 repertoires of several donors were compared, and 5% to 6.5% of clonotypes were shared.

The method was immunoSEQ multiplex PCR; TCRdb's version includes in-frame clones alone and lacks a portion of them. The sample consists of more than 2 million clones, over 85% of them appearing once. The CDR3 runs 12 residues. Trimming at V came to 4 bases and at J to 8 bases, leaving 5 bases not matched to a gene. Looked up from germline, CDR1 is SGHDT and CDR2 is YYEEEE. Comments on this clone: No antigen is known for it.

CD45RO-negative, CCR7-positively selected cells formed the naive CD8 fraction, excluding terminally differentiated effector memory CD45RA+ cells. This clonotype was obtained from a man younger than 30 in good health. Some clones in this sample may be carry-over from other donors' samples. The V call is TRBV5-6, the J call TRBJ1-2; 7 nucleotides align to TRBD1. Sequenced sample: naive CD8+ T cells from PBMCs. The CDR3 nucleotides read TGTGCCAGCAGCCAGCAGGGGGGAGGCTACACCTTC. Its protein product is CASSQQGGGYTF.